The clone carrying this T cell receptor beta chain was observed a handful of times. The antigen is not known. The data stem from a study of blood T cells in healthy people across ages. The study, taken as a whole, reports: Estimated diversity across one million T cells was deemed an underestimate. A conclusive naive versus antigen-experienced comparison was prevented by the unsorted PBMCs. Possibly confounding the expanded clonotype changes was the fact that donor CMV status was unknown.

Trimming left V 2 bases short and J 4 bases short, with 14 bases between. The CDR3 length is 14 residues. CDR1 and CDR2 from the germline V gene are SQVTM and ANQGSEA. Next came a second PCR, run for roughly 6 to 11 cycles, which used a sample-barcoded 5' primer along with a J-beta primer mix. Carrying 12 random nucleotides, a template-switch adaptor labeled each individual cDNA molecule. TCRdb re-analysed the 5' RACE reads in MiXCR, keeping a single row per CDR3 protein. Of a few hundred thousand distinct CDR3 sequences listed, over 25% were seen once; the top ten hold 3% to 4.5%. A further study also used this sample, focusing on T cells of mothers and their children.

The sample was blood. The genes are TRBV29-1 and TRBJ1-2; the D gene is possibly TRBD1 (5 bases). The sequence was collected from a boy aged 2-15 years in good health. Here the CDR3 reads CSVEWEGDLYGYTF. For the CDR3, the DNA is TGCAGCGTTGAATGGGAAGGGGACCTCTATGGCTACACCTTC.